The sequence of this TCR beta chain was determined in a study of cytomegalovirus exposure and HLA in healthy donors (dated by TCRdb to about 2017). Some background on the complete study: An earlier analysis of about 530 of the donors reported 250 to 300 Gb of sequence data and about 120 million unique TCR beta sequences obtained from around 170 million T cells. About 310 gigabases of sequencing data and approximately 93 million unique TCR sequences were included in an early release covering roughly 600 HLA-typed donors. The genetic ancestry cluster associated with self-reported Caucasian donors included 81% of the 300 to 450 genotyped donors. The aim of the study was to test whether cataloging public T cell receptors could identify signatures of past pathogen exposure. The T cell repertoires of 666 subjects were profiled by immunosequencing and related to cytomegalovirus serostatus. Along with the approximately 700-subject first cohort, a separate validation cohort of over a hundred different subjects was used. To predict cytomegalovirus infection status, the study brought together high-throughput TCR immunosequencing, statistical association of individual TCRs with disease status, and machine learning. To study patterns of TCR occurrence, a later analysis re-analyzed previously published TCR beta repertoires from more than 550 donors and added high-resolution HLA genotyping. Rather than drawing on any new phenotypic data, the later analysis identified candidate immune exposures from TCR beta sequences and the way those sequences occurred across donors. To decide whether each TCR beta V gene segment behaved as functional or pseudogenic, an earlier analysis of approximately 620 of the donors relied on high-throughput TCR beta sequencing. Alongside the repertoire data, information on donor age, sex, ethnicity and CMV serostatus was compiled. A later genetic analysis took genome-wide SNP genotypes for about 65% of the 666 donors and used that subset as a discovery cohort. Every repertoire in the discovery cohort had been generated on one and the same sequencing platform. HLA typing included class I and class II loci at four-digit resolution. Typing coverage varied by locus: roughly 620-640 donors for A, B, C, DRB1 and DQB1; 522 for DQA1; approximately 570 for DPA1; approximately 450 for DPB1. Because of strong linkage in the cohort, five DR-DQ haplotypes were treated as single units for association and clustering. On average, around 200,000 unique TCR beta nucleotide sequences were sequenced per donor among 398 genotyped donors of the cohort, with 15% to 20% of those sequences being non-productive.

The cohort was made up of 650 to 700 healthy bone marrow donors. At the time of sampling, all cohort members were nominally healthy, though unrecorded immune exposures were likely present. The donor tested CMV seropositive and was one of the 289 seropositive cohort members. Every donor gave a peripheral blood sample, and the peripheral blood mononuclear cells from that sample were used for TCR beta sequencing. Genomic DNA was extracted from the blood cell samples with the Qiagen DNeasy Blood Extraction Kit. Remarks on this clone: There is no known antigen for this receptor. Other DNA sequences of this sample code for an identical CDR3.

V gives up 0 bases and J gives up 6 bases, and the segment between their germline ends measures 8 bases. CDR3 length: 13 amino acids, cysteine to phenylalanine. Left in the record is the CDR3 DNA by itself, 39 bases read in frame from the first base. Per the germline V gene (reference sequence), LNHNV is the CDR1 and YYDKDF is the CDR2. To prepare the library, the immunoSEQ multiplex PCR assay was applied. For the multiplex PCR, a mixture combining 60 forward primers for TCR Vbeta segments and 13 reverse primers for TCR Jbeta segments was used. A multiplex PCR assay on genomic DNA amplified the CDR3 region of rearranged TCR beta genes. On the Illumina HiSeq System, the amplified TCR beta libraries were sequenced as 87-base-pair reads. The authors processed their data as follows. Across the 500 to 850 repertoires, a later analysis counted 75 million to 90 million unique TCR beta chains, roughly 11 million of which were shared by at least two donors. Raw reads were error-corrected and collapsed into unique sequences with a nearest-neighbor algorithm that merged closely related sequences to remove PCR and sequencing errors. To assign V, D and J gene segments, CDR3 sequences were aligned to IMGT reference sequences. For a sequence to be retained, a match of at least six nucleotides was required to both a V gene segment and a J gene segment. Rearrangements were classified as productive when the CDR3 lacked stop codons and remained in frame with V and J, and all other rearrangements were classified as non-productive. Following IMGT convention, CDR3 was defined as the stretch from the second conserved V-encoded cysteine to the conserved J-encoded phenylalanine. Sequences without an unambiguous match to a single V gene segment were excluded from the earlier analysis of about 640 of the donors. In an earlier analysis of 450 to 750 of the donors, a V segment was called functional when productive rearrangements were above 56.7%, and segregating when the standard deviation between donors exceeded 5%. A statistical classification framework was developed to diagnose cytomegalovirus status using the catalog of TCR beta chain sequences. In a later analysis, TCR nucleotide sequences were compared against IMGT/GENE-DB human TR gene sequences so that V and J genes could be assigned. In a later analysis, CDR3 sequences and most-parsimonious VDJ recombination scenarios were assigned using the TCRdist pipeline. In a later analysis, every TCR beta chain was defined by the combination of its CDR3 amino acid sequence and its V-gene family, and reads without a unique V-gene family were dropped. As a way to deal with suspected cross-contamination and a sequencing artifact, a later analysis dropped more than 500 nucleotide sequences that were highly shared and had low generation probability. In a later analysis, a clonal expansion index for each public chain was calculated from normalized within-repertoire ranks of inferred template counts. In a later analysis, generation probabilities were computed with a VDJ recombination model fitted to out-of-frame rearrangements, and the resulting probabilities were checked against IGoR. In a later analysis, TCR-TCR, TCR-HLA and TCR-CMV co-occurrence was scored with hypergeometric tests, and a repertoire-size bias correction was applied to TCR pairs. A later analysis estimated false discovery rates by permuting HLA or CMV assignments 20 times. In a later analysis, co-occurring TCRs were grouped using DBSCAN, with TCRdist sequence similarity added in when clustering inside HLA-allele-positive subsets. Repertoires with fewer than 30,000 or more than 120,000 public chains were left out of co-occurrence clustering, as were about 5 repertoires with anomalous nucleotide sharing. As stored in TCRdb, this immuneACCESS dataset retains in-frame rearrangements with V and J assigned. A fraction of the clones does not appear; measured against another copy, unresolved V genes explain less than half of the discrepancy, and the remainder lacks a known reason. Clone size and V and J calls were adopted from that table, with D and trimming inferred from the DNA. In this sample's table one finds about 170,000 clones. The ten largest clones capture 0.7% to 0.8% of the sample.

The full study reports these points: In a later analysis, HLA-associated TCR beta chains showed more clonal expansion and lower generation probabilities than non-associated chains that were equally common. In the study, around 150 TCR beta chains were listed as associated with cytomegalovirus. In a later analysis, the rate of TCR association differed among HLA loci, with DRB1 alleles having the most associated TCRs and HLA-C alleles having the fewest. According to a later analysis, most CMV-associated TCR beta chains appeared to be HLA-restricted, and the HLA associations seemed to be driven largely by CMV exposure. HLA typing was unavailable for some donors at each locus, so association tests used only the typed subset. Because counts were too low, about 18 rarely observed V segments, including chromosome 9 orphons, were excluded from the earlier analysis of around 590 of the donors. The presence/absence analyses assumed that sequencing depth was roughly uniform across donors, and that assumption may not be true. According to a later analysis, parvovirus B19, influenza, CMV and Epstein-Barr virus appeared linked to several top co-occurrence clusters. In a later genetic analysis, a missense DCLRE1C variant was associated with V-gene and J-gene trimming of TCR beta chains, and the association was replicated in an independent cohort. The sequencing pipeline was judged likely to have produced a cluster of highly shared sequence variants as a technical artifact. Specific HLA alleles were associated with 15,000 to 20,000 TCR beta sequences at a false discovery rate of 0.05 in a later analysis. The only immune exposure information available for the cohort was CMV serostatus. Most TCR sequences were observed very rarely across donors, whereas some public TCRs were present in many individuals. In an earlier analysis of 500 to 650 of the donors, most TCR beta V segments appeared in productive rearrangements about 87% or about 30% of the time, broadly matching IMGT annotations. Linkage disequilibrium might explain the correlated functional status among segregating V segments, but an unknown experimental factor could not be ruled out. The cohort was sequenced for TCR beta chains only, and without alpha or paired-chain data the features that could be detected were limited. The 87-base-pair reads could not distinguish some IMGT-functional V segments, including TRBV6-2 and TRBV6-3, so those segments were excluded. In vitro tests confirmed that a few of the cytomegalovirus-associated TCR beta chains recognize cytomegalovirus antigens. When HLA alleles, especially DR and DQ, strongly co-occurred, attributing TCR associations to individual alleles was difficult. A later genetic analysis reported fewer N-insertions in productive TCRs among donors in an Asian-associated ancestry cluster than the roughly 670-donor mean. The authors suggested that the approach could potentially be generalized to other disease states and immunological phenotypes. A further reported finding was that TCR beta sequences accurately predicted the HLA-A and HLA-B alleles for most subjects in the first cohort. The classifier was reported to diagnose cytomegalovirus status with high specificity and sensitivity in both the original and validation cohorts.

The V gene is TRBV15 and the J gene is TRBJ1-2; a tentative D match to TRBD1 spans 6 bases. The TCR was taken from a young woman in good health and CMV-seropositive. The sequencing sample was made of PBMCs. The CDR3 region has the sequence CATSREEGDGYTF. DNA sequence: TGTGCCACCAGCAGAGAAGAGGGGGATGGCTACACCTTC.